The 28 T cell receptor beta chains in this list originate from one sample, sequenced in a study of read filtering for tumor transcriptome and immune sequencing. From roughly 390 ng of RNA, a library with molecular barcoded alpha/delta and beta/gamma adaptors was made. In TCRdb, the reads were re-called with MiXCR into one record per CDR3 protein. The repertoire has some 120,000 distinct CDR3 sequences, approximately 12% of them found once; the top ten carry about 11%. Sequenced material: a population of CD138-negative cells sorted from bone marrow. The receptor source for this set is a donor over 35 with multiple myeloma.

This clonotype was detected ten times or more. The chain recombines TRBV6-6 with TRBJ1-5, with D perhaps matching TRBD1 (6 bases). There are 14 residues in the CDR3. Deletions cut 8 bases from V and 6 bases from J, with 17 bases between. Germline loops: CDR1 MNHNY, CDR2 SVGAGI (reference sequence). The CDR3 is CASQDGGAGQPQHF. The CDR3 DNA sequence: TGTGCCAGCCAAGACGGGGGGGCGGGTCAGCCCCAGCATTTT.

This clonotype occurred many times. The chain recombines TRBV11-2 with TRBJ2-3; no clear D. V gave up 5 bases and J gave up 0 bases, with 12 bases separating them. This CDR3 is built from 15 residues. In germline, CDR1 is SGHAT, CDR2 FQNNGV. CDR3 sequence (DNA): TGTGCCAGCAGCATTAGTTGGGTGAGCACAGATACGCAGTATTTT. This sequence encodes CASSISWVSTDTQYF.

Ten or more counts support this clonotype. The CDR3 DNA reads as TGCGCCAGCAGCTTGTATCTCGAAGGGGGCAATGAGCAGTTCTTC. This gives the protein CASSLYLEGGNEQFF. This chain joins TRBV5-1 and TRBJ2-1; possible D gene TRBD1, 6 bases. Looked up from germline, CDR1 is SGHRS and CDR2 is YFSETQ. The CDR3 covers 15 residues. V shed 1 base and J shed 6 bases, with 14 bases lying between them.

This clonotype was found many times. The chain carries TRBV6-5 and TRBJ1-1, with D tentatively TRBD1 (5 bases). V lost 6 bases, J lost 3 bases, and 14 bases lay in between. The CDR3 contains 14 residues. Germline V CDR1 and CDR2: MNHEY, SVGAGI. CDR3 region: CASSSIREDTEAFF. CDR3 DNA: TGTGCCAGCAGCTCCATCAGGGAAGACACTGAAGCTTTCTTT.

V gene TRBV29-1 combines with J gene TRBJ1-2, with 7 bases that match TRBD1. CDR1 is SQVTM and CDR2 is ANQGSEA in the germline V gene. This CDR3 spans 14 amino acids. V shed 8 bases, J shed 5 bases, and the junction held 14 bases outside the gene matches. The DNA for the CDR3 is TGCAGCTCCCCGGCCCCCAGGGGGGAATATGGCTACACCTTC. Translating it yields CSSPAPRGEYGYTF.

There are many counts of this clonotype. CDR3 sequence: CASSPSVASGNEQFF. DNA for the CDR3: TGTGCCAGCAGTCCATCGGTCGCTAGCGGGAATGAGCAGTTCTTC. The gene calls are TRBV6-6 and TRBJ2-1, with 8 bases fitting TRBD2. The V segment lost 5 bases and the J segment 7 bases; nucleotides outside the gene matches: 10. The CDR3 length is 15 residues. CDR1 MNHNY and CDR2 SVGAGI come from the germline V gene (reference sequence).

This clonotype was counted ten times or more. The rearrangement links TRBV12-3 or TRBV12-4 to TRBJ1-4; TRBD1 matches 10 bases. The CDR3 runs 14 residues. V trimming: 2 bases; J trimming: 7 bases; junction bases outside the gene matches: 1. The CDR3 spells CASSLRTGGEKLFF. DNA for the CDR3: TGTGCCAGCAGTTTAAGGACAGGGGGTGAAAAACTGTTTTTT.

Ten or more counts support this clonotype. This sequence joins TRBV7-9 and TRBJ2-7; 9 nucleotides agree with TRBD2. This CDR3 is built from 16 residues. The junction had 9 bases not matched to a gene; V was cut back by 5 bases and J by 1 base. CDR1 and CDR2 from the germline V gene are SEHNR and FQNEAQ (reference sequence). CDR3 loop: CASSRLPGLASYEQYF. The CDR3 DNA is TGTGCCAGCAGCAGGCTTCCGGGACTAGCTTCCTACGAGCAGTACTTC.

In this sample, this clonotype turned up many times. Here the CDR3 DNA reads TGTGCCAGCAGACCATCCGGGACGGCAAACGAAGCTTTCTTT. Translated, it gives CASRPSGTANEAFF. This rearrangement joins TRBV12-3 or TRBV12-4 to TRBJ1-1; perhaps TRBD1 as D (5 bases). V shed 6 bases and J shed 8 bases, with 19 bases lying between them. The CDR3 sequence is 14 residues long.

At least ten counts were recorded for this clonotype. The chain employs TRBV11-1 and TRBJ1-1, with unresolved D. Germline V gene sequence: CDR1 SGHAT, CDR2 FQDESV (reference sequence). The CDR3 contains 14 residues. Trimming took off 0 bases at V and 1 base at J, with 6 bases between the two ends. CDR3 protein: CASSLARRNTEAFF. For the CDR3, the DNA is TGTGCCAGCAGCTTAGCGCGCAGGAACACTGAAGCTTTCTTT. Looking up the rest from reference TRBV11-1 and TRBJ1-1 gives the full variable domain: EAEVAQSPRYKITEKSQAVAFWCDPISGHATLYWYRQILGQGPELLVQFQDESVVDDSQLPKDRFSAERLKGVDSTLKIQPAELGDSAMYLCASSLARRNTEAFFGQGTRLTVV.

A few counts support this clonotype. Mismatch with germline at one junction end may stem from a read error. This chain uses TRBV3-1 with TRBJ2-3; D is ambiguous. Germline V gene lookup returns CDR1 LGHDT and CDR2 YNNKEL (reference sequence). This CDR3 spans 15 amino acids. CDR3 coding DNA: TGTGCCAGCAGCCAAGTAAGGCTCTCAACAGCTACGCAGTATTTT. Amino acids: CASSQVRLSTATQYF.

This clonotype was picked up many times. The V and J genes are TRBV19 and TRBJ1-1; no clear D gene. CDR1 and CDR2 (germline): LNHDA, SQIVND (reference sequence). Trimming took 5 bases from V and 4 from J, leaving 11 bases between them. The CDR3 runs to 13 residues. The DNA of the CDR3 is TGTGCCAGTAGTCCGAGGGTGGGCACTGAAGCTTTCTTT. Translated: CASSPRVGTEAFF.

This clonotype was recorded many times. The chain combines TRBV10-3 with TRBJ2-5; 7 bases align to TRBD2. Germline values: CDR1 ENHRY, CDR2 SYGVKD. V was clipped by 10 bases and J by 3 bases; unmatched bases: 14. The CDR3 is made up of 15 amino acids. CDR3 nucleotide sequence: TGTGCCACTCACGACTCGAGCGGGATGGAAGAGACCCAGTACTTC. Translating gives CATHDSSGMEETQYF.

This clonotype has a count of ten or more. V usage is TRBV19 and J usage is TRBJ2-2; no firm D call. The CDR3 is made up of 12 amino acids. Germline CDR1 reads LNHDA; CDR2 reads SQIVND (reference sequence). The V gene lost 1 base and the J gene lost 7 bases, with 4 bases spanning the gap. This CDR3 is CASSIAGGELFF. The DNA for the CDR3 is TGTGCCAGTAGTATAGCAGGCGGGGAGCTGTTTTTT.

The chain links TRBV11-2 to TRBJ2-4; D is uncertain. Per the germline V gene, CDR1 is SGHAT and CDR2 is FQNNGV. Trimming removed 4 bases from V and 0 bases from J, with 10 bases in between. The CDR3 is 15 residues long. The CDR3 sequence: CASSSMELAKNIQYF. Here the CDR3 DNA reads TGTGCCAGCAGCTCTATGGAGCTAGCCAAAAACATTCAGTACTTC.

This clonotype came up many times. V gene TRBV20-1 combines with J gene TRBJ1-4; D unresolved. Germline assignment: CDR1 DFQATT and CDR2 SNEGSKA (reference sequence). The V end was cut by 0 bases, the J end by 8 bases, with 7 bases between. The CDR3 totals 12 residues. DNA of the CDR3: TGCAGTGCTAGAGATACCGAAGAAAAACTGTTTTTT. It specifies CSARDTEEKLFF.

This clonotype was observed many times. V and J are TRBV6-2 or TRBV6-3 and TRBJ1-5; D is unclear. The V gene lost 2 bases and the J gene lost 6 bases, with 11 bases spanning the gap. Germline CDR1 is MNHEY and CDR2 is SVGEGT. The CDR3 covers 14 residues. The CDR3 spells CASSYRPAPQPQHF. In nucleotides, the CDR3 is TGTGCCAGCAGTTACCGTCCCGCGCCTCAGCCCCAGCATTTT.

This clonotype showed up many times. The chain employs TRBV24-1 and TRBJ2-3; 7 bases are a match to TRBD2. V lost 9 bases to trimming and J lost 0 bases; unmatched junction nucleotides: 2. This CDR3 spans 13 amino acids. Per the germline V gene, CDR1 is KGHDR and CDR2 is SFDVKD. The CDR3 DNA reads TGTGCCACCGCGGGAGATAGCACAGATACGCAGTATTTT. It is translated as CATAGDSTDTQYF.

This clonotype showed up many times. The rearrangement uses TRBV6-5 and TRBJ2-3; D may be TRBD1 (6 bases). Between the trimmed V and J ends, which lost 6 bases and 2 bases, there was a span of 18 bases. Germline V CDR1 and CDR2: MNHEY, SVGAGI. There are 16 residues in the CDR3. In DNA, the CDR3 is TGTGCCAGCAGCCCCAGAACAGGGAAGATCACAGATACGCAGTATTTT. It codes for CASSPRTGKITDTQYF.

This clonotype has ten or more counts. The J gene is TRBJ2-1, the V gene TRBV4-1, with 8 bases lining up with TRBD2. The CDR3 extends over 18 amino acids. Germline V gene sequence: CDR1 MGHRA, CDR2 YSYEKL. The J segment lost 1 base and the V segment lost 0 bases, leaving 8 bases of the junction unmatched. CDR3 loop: CASSQDGAGGESYNEQFF. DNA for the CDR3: TGCGCCAGCAGCCAAGACGGGGCGGGAGGAGAATCCTACAATGAGCAGTTCTTC.

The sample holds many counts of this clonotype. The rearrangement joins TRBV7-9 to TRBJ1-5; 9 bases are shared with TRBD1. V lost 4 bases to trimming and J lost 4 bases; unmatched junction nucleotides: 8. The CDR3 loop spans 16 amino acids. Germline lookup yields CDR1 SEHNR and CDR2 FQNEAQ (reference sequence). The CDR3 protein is CASSSGTGLRNQPQHF. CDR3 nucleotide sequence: TGTGCCAGCAGCTCCGGGACAGGGCTTCGAAATCAGCCCCAGCATTTT.

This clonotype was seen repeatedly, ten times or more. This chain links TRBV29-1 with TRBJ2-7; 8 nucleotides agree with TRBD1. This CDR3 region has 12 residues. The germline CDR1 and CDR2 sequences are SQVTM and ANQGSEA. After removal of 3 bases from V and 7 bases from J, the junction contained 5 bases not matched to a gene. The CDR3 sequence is CSVDGQGGEQYF. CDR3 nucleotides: TGCAGCGTTGACGGACAGGGTGGAGAGCAGTACTTC.

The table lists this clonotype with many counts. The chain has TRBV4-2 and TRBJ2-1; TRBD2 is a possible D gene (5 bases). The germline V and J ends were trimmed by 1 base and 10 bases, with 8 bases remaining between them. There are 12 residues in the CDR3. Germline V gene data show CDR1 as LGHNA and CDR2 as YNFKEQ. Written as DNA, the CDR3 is TGTGCCAGCAGCCAAGGGGCTAGCGAGCAGTTCTTC. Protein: CASSQGASEQFF.

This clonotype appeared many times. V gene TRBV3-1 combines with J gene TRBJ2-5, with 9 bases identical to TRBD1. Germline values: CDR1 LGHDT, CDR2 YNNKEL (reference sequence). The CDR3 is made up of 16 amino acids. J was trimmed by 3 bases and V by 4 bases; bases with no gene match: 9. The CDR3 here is CASSLRGTGKKETQYF. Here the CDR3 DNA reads TGTGCCAGCAGCCTACGAGGGACAGGGAAGAAAGAGACCCAGTACTTC.

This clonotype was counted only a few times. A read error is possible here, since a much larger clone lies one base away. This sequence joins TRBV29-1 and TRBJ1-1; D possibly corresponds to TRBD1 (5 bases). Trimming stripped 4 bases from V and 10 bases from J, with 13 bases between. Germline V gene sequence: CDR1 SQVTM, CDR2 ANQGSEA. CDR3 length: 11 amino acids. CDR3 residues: CSVAGLSGAFF. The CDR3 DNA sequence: TGCAGCGTTGCAGGGCTCTCTGGAGCTTTCTTT.

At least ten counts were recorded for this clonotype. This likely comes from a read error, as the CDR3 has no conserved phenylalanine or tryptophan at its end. Here the CDR3 reads CASSLVGFEAFL. The CDR3, as DNA: TGTGCCAGCAGTTTGGTGGGGTTTGAAGCTTTCTTG. J is TRBJ1-1 and V is TRBV12-3 or TRBV12-4; D unresolved. This CDR3 has 12 residues. Trimming pared 3 bases from V and 7 bases from J, leaving 9 bases between.

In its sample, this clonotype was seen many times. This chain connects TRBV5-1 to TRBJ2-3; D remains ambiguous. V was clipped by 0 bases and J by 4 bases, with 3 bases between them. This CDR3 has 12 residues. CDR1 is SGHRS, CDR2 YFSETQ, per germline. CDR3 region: CASSLESDTQYF. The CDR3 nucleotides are TGCGCCAGCAGCTTGGAATCAGATACGCAGTATTTT.

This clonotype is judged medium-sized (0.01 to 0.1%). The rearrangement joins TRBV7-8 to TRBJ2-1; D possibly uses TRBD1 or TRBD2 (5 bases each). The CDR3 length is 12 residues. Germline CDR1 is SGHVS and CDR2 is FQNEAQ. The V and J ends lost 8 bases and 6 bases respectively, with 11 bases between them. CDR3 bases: TGTGCCAGCGGCGGTGGGGGCAATGAGCAGTTCTTC. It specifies CASGGGGNEQFF.